A selection of T cell receptor beta chains follows, all from one sample in a study of control samples from healthy donors and cancer patients. The data were produced by immunoSEQ multiplex PCR, yet TCRdb's version contains in-frame clones alone and is incomplete. The table lists fewer than 60,000 clones, more than 70% of them singletons, with roughly 12% in the top ten. The sequenced sample was PBMCs. The receptor source for this set is a woman aged 55-70 years with lung cancer. Both conserved end residues are part of each CDR3. D genes are given only for firm matches. The size entry is marked missing in some rows and otherwise reads once, few, many or a size class.

CDR3 DNA: TGTGCCAGCAGCCGAACAGGGGACGCTAAATGGGGCACTGAAGCTTTCTTT; CDR3 protein: CASSRTGDAKWGTEAFF; clone size: once; D gene: TRBD1; V gene: TRBV5-6; J gene: TRBJ1-1
CDR3 DNA: TGTGCCAGCAGGGGGGAATGGAGTAGCAATCAGCCCCAGCATTTT; CDR3 protein: CASRGEWSSNQPQHF; clone size: -; D gene: -; V gene: TRBV6-5; J gene: TRBJ1-5
CDR3 DNA: TGCGCCAGCAGCCAACTAGGGTTCAATCAGCCCCAGCATTTT; CDR3 protein: CASSQLGFNQPQHF; clone size: -; D gene: -; V gene: TRBV4-1; J gene: TRBJ1-5
CDR3 DNA: TGTGCCAGCAGCTCGGGACAGGGGCGCGGCTACACCTTC; CDR3 protein: CASSSGQGRGYTF; clone size: -; D gene: TRBD1; V gene: TRBV3-1/TRBV3-2; J gene: TRBJ1-2
CDR3 DNA: TGTGCCAGCAGTACCGAACAGGGGGCAGGGGGCGAGCAGTACTTC; CDR3 protein: CASSTEQGAGGEQYF; clone size: -; D gene: TRBD1; V gene: TRBV28; J gene: TRBJ2-7
CDR3 DNA: TGTGCCAGCAGCGCCTTCTTAGCCGAGACCCAGTACTTC; CDR3 protein: CASSAFLAETQYF; clone size: -; D gene: -; V gene: TRBV11-2; J gene: TRBJ2-5
CDR3 DNA: TGCGCCAGCAGTGAGAGTAGCTCCCAAGAGACCCAGTACTTC; CDR3 protein: CASSESSSQETQYF; clone size: -; D gene: -; V gene: TRBV10-1; J gene: TRBJ2-5
CDR3 DNA: TGTGCCAGCAGCCAATTACAGAGCTCGCGGAACACTGAAGCTTTCTTT; CDR3 protein: CASSQLQSSRNTEAFF; clone size: -; D gene: -; V gene: TRBV3-1/TRBV3-2; J gene: TRBJ1-1
CDR3 DNA: TGTGCCAGCAGCCAGGGTACGACACTACTGAACACTGAAGCTTTCTTT; CDR3 protein: CASSQGTTLLNTEAFF; clone size: -; D gene: -; V gene: TRBV3-1/TRBV3-2; J gene: TRBJ1-1
CDR3 DNA: TGTGCCAGCAGCCAGAGGACAGGCGGCACAGATACGCAGTATTTT; CDR3 protein: CASSQRTGGTDTQYF; clone size: -; D gene: TRBD1; V gene: TRBV14; J gene: TRBJ2-3
CDR3 DNA: TGCGCCAGCAGCTTGGCTACTAGCGGGTACAATGAGCAGTTCTTC; CDR3 protein: CASSLATSGYNEQFF; clone size: -; D gene: TRBD2; V gene: TRBV5-1; J gene: TRBJ2-1
CDR3 DNA: TGTGCCAGCAGAACCGAGGGTCGCTTGGGCTACACCTTC; CDR3 protein: CASRTEGRLGYTF; clone size: -; D gene: -; V gene: TRBV6-5; J gene: TRBJ1-2
CDR3 DNA: TGTGCCACCAGCAGAGATTCCCGATTGGGCGGGGAGCTGTTTTTT; CDR3 protein: CATSRDSRLGGELFF; clone size: -; D gene: -; V gene: TRBV15; J gene: TRBJ2-2
CDR3 DNA: TGTGCCAGCAGCGTGACAGGGGCCGCGAACACTGAAGCTTTCTTT; CDR3 protein: CASSVTGAANTEAFF; clone size: -; D gene: TRBD1; V gene: TRBV9; J gene: TRBJ1-1
CDR3 DNA: TGTGCCAGCAGCCCCCGAGGGCCCAGCACCTCCTACGAGCAGTACTTC; CDR3 protein: CASSPRGPSTSYEQYF; clone size: -; D gene: -; V gene: TRBV9; J gene: TRBJ2-7
CDR3 DNA: TGCGCCAGCAGCTTAACAGCGGCCACAGATACGCAGTATTTT; CDR3 protein: CASSLTAATDTQYF; clone size: -; D gene: -; V gene: TRBV5-1; J gene: TRBJ2-3
CDR3 DNA: TGTGCCATCCGCGCGAATGACAGGGTGGGCACCGGGGAGCTGTTTTTT; CDR3 protein: CAIRANDRVGTGELFF; clone size: -; D gene: TRBD1; V gene: TRBV19; J gene: TRBJ2-2
CDR3 DNA: TGTGCCAGCAGCCCAACAAGGACTAGCGGGGGGGCCCAGTACTTC; CDR3 protein: CASSPTRTSGGAQYF; clone size: -; D gene: TRBD2; V gene: TRBV4-2; J gene: TRBJ2-5
CDR3 DNA: TGTGCAAGTCGCTTAGTCACGAATGACAATCAGCCCCAGCATTTT; CDR3 protein: CASRLVTNDNQPQHF; clone size: -; D gene: -; V gene: TRBV12-2; J gene: TRBJ1-5
CDR3 DNA: TGTGCCAGTAGTCGCCGGGACAGGGGAGGTGGCTACACCTTC; CDR3 protein: CASSRRDRGGGYTF; clone size: -; D gene: TRBD1; V gene: TRBV19; J gene: TRBJ1-2
CDR3 DNA: TGTGCCAGCAGTTACCACAATGAGCAGTTCTTC; CDR3 protein: CASSYHNEQFF; clone size: -; D gene: -; V gene: TRBV6-2/TRBV6-3; J gene: TRBJ2-1
CDR3 DNA: TGTGCCAGCAAAAGGGGGGAGACGATCAACAATGAGCAGTTCTTC; CDR3 protein: CASKRGETINNEQFF; clone size: -; D gene: -; V gene: TRBV6-5; J gene: TRBJ2-1
CDR3 DNA: TGTGCCAGCAGGGAGCCAATGGAGGGTAGAGGAAACACTGAAGCTTTCTTT; CDR3 protein: CASREPMEGRGNTEAFF; clone size: -; D gene: -; V gene: TRBV6-4; J gene: TRBJ1-1
CDR3 DNA: TGTGCCAGCTACGAGGCGATAGGGAGGGAAAAACTGTTTTTT; CDR3 protein: CASYEAIGREKLFF; clone size: -; D gene: -; V gene: TRBV6-5; J gene: TRBJ1-4
CDR3 DNA: TGTGCCAGCAGTTCCGGGTCAGGCTACGAGCAGTACTTC; CDR3 protein: CASSSGSGYEQYF; clone size: -; D gene: -; V gene: TRBV27; J gene: TRBJ2-7
CDR3 DNA: TGTGCCAGCAGCTTGGACGGCTTAAAGGCAGATACGCAGTATTTT; CDR3 protein: CASSLDGLKADTQYF; clone size: -; D gene: -; V gene: TRBV5-4; J gene: TRBJ2-3
CDR3 DNA: TGTGCCAGCAGTTTTGGGCAGGGGAGTGGCTACACCTTC; CDR3 protein: CASSFGQGSGYTF; clone size: -; D gene: -; V gene: TRBV12-3/TRBV12-4; J gene: TRBJ1-2
CDR3 DNA: TGTGCCAGCAGCCCTGGACTAGCGGGGGCTGAGCAGTTCTTC; CDR3 protein: CASSPGLAGAEQFF; clone size: -; D gene: TRBD2; V gene: TRBV7-3; J gene: TRBJ2-1
CDR3 DNA: TGTGCCAGCAGCTTAGGGCTAGCGGGAAGCTCTGGGGCCAACGTCCTGACTTTC; CDR3 protein: CASSLGLAGSSGANVLTF; clone size: -; D gene: TRBD2; V gene: TRBV7-9; J gene: TRBJ2-6
CDR3 DNA: TGCAGTGCGCGGATACCCCCAGGGTCGAATTTT; CDR3 protein: CSARIPPGSNF; clone size: -; D gene: -; V gene: TRBV20-1; J gene: TRBJ2-3
CDR3 DNA: TGTGCCAGCAGTTACTCGGGAACAGGGAACTCCTACGAGCAGTACTTC; CDR3 protein: CASSYSGTGNSYEQYF; clone size: -; D gene: -; V gene: TRBV6-2/TRBV6-3; J gene: TRBJ2-7
CDR3 DNA: TGTGCCAGCAGGGAGGGACAGGGGCGGGGTGTAAACACCGGGGAGCTGTTTTTT; CDR3 protein: CASREGQGRGVNTGELFF; clone size: few; D gene: TRBD1; V gene: TRBV2; J gene: TRBJ2-2
CDR3 DNA: TGTGCCGGCAGCCAGGATTTGGGGGGTGGAAGCTATGGCTACACCTTC; CDR3 protein: CAGSQDLGGGSYGYTF; clone size: once; D gene: -; V gene: TRBV3-1/TRBV3-2; J gene: TRBJ1-2
CDR3 DNA: TGTGCCAGTAGCTCGGGGCTGAACACTGAAGCTTTCTTT; CDR3 protein: CASSSGLNTEAFF; clone size: once; D gene: -; V gene: TRBV19; J gene: TRBJ1-1
CDR3 DNA: TGTGCCAGCAGTTACGGTAGGACAACGAACACCGGGGAGCTGTTTTTT; CDR3 protein: CASSYGRTTNTGELFF; clone size: -; D gene: -; V gene: TRBV6-6; J gene: TRBJ2-2
CDR3 DNA: TGTGCCAGCAGCCCCCGACAGGGTAATGAGCAGTTCTTC; CDR3 protein: CASSPRQGNEQFF; clone size: few; D gene: TRBD1; V gene: TRBV3-1/TRBV3-2; J gene: TRBJ2-1
CDR3 DNA: TGCAGTGCTAGTCCTACAGATACGCAGTATTTT; CDR3 protein: CSASPTDTQYF; clone size: -; D gene: -; V gene: TRBV20-1; J gene: TRBJ2-3
CDR3 DNA: TGTGCCAGCTCACCTCGGACAGGGATTCCCGCTGAAGCTTTCTTT; CDR3 protein: CASSPRTGIPAEAFF; clone size: -; D gene: TRBD1; V gene: TRBV18; J gene: TRBJ1-1
CDR3 DNA: TGTGCCAGCAGCTTAGAGGCGGACACTGAAGCTTTCTTT; CDR3 protein: CASSLEADTEAFF; clone size: -; D gene: -; V gene: TRBV7-9; J gene: TRBJ1-1
CDR3 DNA: TGTGCCAGCCGCGATGGCACTTCCGGCAGGCTCACCCTCCACTTT; CDR3 protein: CASRDGTSGRLTLHF; clone size: -; D gene: -; V gene: TRBV6-5; J gene: TRBJ1-6
CDR3 DNA: TGTGCCTGGAGGGACTTCAGGGGGCCCCAAACTGAAGCTTTCTTT; CDR3 protein: CAWRDFRGPQTEAFF; clone size: -; D gene: TRBD1; V gene: TRBV30; J gene: TRBJ1-1
CDR3 DNA: TGTGCCAGCTCTCAAGGACATAACCATGGCTACACCTTC; CDR3 protein: CASSQGHNHGYTF; clone size: -; D gene: -; V gene: TRBV18; J gene: TRBJ1-2
CDR3 DNA: TGTGCCTGGAGTCATACCACTGAAGCTTTCTTT; CDR3 protein: CAWSHTTEAFF; clone size: -; D gene: -; V gene: TRBV30; J gene: TRBJ1-1
CDR3 DNA: TGTGCCAGCAGCGTGAGGACAGGGCACTATGGCTACACCTTC; CDR3 protein: CASSVRTGHYGYTF; clone size: -; D gene: TRBD1; V gene: TRBV6-5; J gene: TRBJ1-2
CDR3 DNA: TGTGCCAGCAGTTACTCTGGCCAGGTCTATGGCTACACCTTC; CDR3 protein: CASSYSGQVYGYTF; clone size: -; D gene: -; V gene: TRBV6-2/TRBV6-3; J gene: TRBJ1-2
CDR3 DNA: TGTGCCATCAGTGGGACCGACTACACAGGGATTAGTAGCTATGGCTACACCTTC; CDR3 protein: CAISGTDYTGISSYGYTF; clone size: -; D gene: -; V gene: TRBV10-3; J gene: TRBJ1-2
CDR3 DNA: TGTGCCAGCAGCCCCGGGACATTCACCGGGGAGCTGTTTTTT; CDR3 protein: CASSPGTFTGELFF; clone size: -; D gene: -; V gene: TRBV7-3; J gene: TRBJ2-2
CDR3 DNA: TGTGCCAGCAGTGAATACGTCGGAGAGACCCAGTACTTC; CDR3 protein: CASSEYVGETQYF; clone size: -; D gene: -; V gene: TRBV6-1; J gene: TRBJ2-5
CDR3 DNA: TGTGCCAGTAGTAAAGGACAGGGGAACTATGGCTACACCTTC; CDR3 protein: CASSKGQGNYGYTF; clone size: -; D gene: TRBD1; V gene: TRBV19; J gene: TRBJ1-2
CDR3 DNA: TGTGCCACCAGAGGACAGGGAGAGACCCAGTACTTC; CDR3 protein: CATRGQGETQYF; clone size: -; D gene: TRBD1; V gene: TRBV24-1; J gene: TRBJ2-5
CDR3 DNA: TGTGCCAGCAGCGCCCCAGGGGGCTTTGGAAACACCATATATTTT; CDR3 protein: CASSAPGGFGNTIYF; clone size: -; D gene: TRBD1; V gene: TRBV7-9; J gene: TRBJ1-3
CDR3 DNA: TGTGCCAGCAGAAGGGACAGAGACTATGGCTACACCTTC; CDR3 protein: CASRRDRDYGYTF; clone size: few; D gene: TRBD1; V gene: TRBV5-4; J gene: TRBJ1-2
CDR3 DNA: TGCGCCAGCAGCCGGGACCAAGGCACAGATACGCAGTATTTT; CDR3 protein: CASSRDQGTDTQYF; clone size: -; D gene: -; V gene: TRBV5-1; J gene: TRBJ2-3
CDR3 DNA: TGCGCCAGCAGTGATCCTAGGACGCAAATGACAGATACGCAGTATTTT; CDR3 protein: CASSDPRTQMTDTQYF; clone size: -; D gene: -; V gene: TRBV10-2; J gene: TRBJ2-3
CDR3 DNA: TGTGCCAGCAGCGTAGGCGGGAATTCACCCCTCCACTTT; CDR3 protein: CASSVGGNSPLHF; clone size: -; D gene: -; V gene: TRBV9; J gene: TRBJ1-6
CDR3 DNA: TGCAGCGTTGAAACAGGGGCCCCCCACGAGCAGTACTTC; CDR3 protein: CSVETGAPHEQYF; clone size: -; D gene: TRBD1; V gene: TRBV29-1; J gene: TRBJ2-7
CDR3 DNA: TGTGCCAGTAACAGTGACCCCTATAATTCACCCCTCCACTTT; CDR3 protein: CASNSDPYNSPLHF; clone size: -; D gene: -; V gene: TRBV19; J gene: TRBJ1-6
CDR3 DNA: TGTGCCAGCTCACCACCGGAGGGCGGATCAGAGACCCAGTACTTC; CDR3 protein: CASSPPEGGSETQYF; clone size: -; D gene: -; V gene: TRBV18; J gene: TRBJ2-5